This record concerns one T cell receptor beta chain sequence. The antigen is undetermined. These data come from a study of T cells after posttransplantation cyclophosphamide. Overall study results and limits: Recipient CMV seropositivity and CMV reactivation strongly tracked TRB clonality.

Looked up from germline, CDR1 is LNHDA and CDR2 is SQIVND (reference sequence). V was trimmed by 4 bases and J by 1 base, leaving 10 bases between them. The CDR3 consists of 14 residues. Methotrexate plus calcineurin inhibitor accompanied controls' myeloablative marrow transplants; sampling was 1 year later. TCRdb keeps only in-frame clones here, not all; method: immunoSEQ multiplex PCR. The repertoire holds roughly 19,000 clones, with over 75% as singletons. This specimen consisted of PBMCs, obtained around 390 days after allogeneic stem cell transplant with calcineurin inhibitor and methotrexate. This chain connects TRBV19 to TRBJ1-1; no clear D gene. The receptor's source is a female patient between 30 and 39 years old who received an allogeneic stem cell transplant from an unrelated donor, was CMV-positive, and had acute and chronic GVHD. The graft donor may have contributed some T cells. Here the CDR3 reads CASSTGSRNTEAFF. The CDR3 DNA follows: TGTGCCAGTAGTACTGGTAGCAGGAACACTGAAGCTTTCTTT.